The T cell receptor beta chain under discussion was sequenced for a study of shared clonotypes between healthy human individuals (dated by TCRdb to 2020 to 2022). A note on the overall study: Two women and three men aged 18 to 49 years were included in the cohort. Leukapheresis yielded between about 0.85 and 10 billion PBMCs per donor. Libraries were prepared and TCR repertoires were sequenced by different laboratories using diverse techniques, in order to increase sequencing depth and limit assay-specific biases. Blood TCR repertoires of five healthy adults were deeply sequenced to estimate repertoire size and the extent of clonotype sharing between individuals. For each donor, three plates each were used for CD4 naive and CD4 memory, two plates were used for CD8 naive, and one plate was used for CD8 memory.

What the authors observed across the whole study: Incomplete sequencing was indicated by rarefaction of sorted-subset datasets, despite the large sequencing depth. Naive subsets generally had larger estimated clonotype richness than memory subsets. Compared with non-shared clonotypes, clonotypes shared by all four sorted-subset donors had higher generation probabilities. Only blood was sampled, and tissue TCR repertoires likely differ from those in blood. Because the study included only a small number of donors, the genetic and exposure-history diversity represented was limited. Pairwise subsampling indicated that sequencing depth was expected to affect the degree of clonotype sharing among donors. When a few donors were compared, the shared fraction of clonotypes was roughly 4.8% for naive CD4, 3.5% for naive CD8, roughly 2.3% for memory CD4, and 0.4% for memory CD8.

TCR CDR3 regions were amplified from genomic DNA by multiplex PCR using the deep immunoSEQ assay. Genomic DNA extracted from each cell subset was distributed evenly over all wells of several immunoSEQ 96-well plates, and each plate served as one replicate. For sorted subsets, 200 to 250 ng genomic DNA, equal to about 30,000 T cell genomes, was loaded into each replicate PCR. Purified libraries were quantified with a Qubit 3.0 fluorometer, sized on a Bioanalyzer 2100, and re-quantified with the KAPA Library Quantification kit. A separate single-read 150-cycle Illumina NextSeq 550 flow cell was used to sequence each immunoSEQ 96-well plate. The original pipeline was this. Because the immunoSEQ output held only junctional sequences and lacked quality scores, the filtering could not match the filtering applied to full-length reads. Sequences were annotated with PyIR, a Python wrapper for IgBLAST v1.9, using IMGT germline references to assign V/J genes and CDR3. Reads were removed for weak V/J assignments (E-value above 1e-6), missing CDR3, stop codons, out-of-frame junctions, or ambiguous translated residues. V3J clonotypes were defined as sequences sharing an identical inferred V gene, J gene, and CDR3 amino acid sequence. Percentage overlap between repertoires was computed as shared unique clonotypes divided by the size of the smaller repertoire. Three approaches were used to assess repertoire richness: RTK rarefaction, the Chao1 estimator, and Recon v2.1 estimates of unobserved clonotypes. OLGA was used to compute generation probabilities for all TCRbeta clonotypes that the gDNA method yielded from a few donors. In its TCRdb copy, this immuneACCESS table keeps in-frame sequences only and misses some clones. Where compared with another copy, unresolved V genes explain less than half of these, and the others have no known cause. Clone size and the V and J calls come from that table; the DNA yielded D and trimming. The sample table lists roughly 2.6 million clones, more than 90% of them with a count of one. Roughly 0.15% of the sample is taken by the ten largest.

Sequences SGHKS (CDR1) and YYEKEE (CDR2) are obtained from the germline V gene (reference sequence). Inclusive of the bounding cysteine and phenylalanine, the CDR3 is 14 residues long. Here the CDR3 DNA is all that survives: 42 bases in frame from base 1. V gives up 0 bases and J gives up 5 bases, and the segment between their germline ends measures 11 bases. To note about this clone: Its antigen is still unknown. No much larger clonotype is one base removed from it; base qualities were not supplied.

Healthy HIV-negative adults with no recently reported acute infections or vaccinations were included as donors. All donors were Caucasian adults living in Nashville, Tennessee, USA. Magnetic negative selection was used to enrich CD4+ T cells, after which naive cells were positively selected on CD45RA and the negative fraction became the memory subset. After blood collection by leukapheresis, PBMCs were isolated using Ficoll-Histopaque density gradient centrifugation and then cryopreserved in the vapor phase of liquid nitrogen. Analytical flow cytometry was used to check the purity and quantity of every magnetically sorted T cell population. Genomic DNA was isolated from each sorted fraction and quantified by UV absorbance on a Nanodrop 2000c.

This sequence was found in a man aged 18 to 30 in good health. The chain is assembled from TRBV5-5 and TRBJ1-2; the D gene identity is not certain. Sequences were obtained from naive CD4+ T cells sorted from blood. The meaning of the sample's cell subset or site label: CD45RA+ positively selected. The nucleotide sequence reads TGTGCCAGCAGCTTGGACCCCGGTGGATATGGCTACACCTTC. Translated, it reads CASSLDPGGYGYTF.